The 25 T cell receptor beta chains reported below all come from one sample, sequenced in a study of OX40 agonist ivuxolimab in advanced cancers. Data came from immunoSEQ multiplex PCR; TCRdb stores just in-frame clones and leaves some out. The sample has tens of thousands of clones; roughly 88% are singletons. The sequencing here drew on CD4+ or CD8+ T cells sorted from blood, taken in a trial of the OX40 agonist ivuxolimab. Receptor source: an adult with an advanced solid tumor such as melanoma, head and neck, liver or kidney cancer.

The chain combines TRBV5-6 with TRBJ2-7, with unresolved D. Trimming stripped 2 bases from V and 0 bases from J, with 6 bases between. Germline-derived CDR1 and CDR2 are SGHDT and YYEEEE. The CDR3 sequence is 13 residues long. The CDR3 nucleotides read TGTGCCAGCAGCTTTGGTGACTCCTACGAGCAGTACTTC. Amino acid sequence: CASSFGDSYEQYF.

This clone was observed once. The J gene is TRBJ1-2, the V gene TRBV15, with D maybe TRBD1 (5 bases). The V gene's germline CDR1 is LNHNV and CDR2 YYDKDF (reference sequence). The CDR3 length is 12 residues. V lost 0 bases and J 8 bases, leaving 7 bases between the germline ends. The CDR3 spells CATSRDEGGYTF. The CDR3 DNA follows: TGTGCCACCAGCAGAGACGAGGGGGGCTACACCTTC. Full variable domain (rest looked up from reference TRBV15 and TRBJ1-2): DAMVIQNPRYQVTQFGKPVTLSCSQTLNHNVMYWYQQKSSQAPKLLFHYYDKDFNNEADTPDNFQSRRPNTSFCFLDIRSPGLGDTAMYLCATSRDEGGYTFGSGTRLTVV.

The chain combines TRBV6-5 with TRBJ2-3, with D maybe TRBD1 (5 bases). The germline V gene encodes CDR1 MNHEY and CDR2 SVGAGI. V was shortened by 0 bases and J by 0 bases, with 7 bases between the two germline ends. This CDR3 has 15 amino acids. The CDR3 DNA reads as TGTGCCAGCAGTTACTCGACAGCTAGCACAGATACGCAGTATTTT. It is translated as CASSYSTASTDTQYF.

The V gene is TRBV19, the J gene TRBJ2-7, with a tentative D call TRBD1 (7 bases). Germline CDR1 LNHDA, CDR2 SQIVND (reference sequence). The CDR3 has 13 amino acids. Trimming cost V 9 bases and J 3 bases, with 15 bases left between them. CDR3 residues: CASRGEGGYEQYF. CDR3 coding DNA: TGTGCCAGCAGGGGGGAAGGCGGCTACGAGCAGTACTTC.

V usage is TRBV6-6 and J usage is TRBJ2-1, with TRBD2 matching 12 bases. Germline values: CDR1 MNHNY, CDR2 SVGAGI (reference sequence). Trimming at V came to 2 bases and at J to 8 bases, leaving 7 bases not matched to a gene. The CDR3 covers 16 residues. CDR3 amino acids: CASSYPSSGGGHEQFF. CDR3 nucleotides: TGTGCCAGCAGTTACCCATCTAGCGGGGGGGGCCATGAGCAGTTCTTC.

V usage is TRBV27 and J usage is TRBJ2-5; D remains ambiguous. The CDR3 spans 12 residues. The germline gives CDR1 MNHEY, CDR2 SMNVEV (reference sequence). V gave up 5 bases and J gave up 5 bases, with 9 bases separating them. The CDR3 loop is CASSPSHETQYF. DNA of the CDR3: TGTGCCAGCAGTCCGAGTCATGAGACCCAGTACTTC.

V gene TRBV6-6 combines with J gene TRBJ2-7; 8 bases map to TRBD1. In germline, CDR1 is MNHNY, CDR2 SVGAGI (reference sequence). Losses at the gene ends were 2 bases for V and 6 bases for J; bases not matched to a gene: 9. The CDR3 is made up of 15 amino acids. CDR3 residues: CASSYLPGQVFEQYF. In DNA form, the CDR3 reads TGTGCCAGCAGTTACCTACCGGGACAGGTCTTCGAGCAGTACTTC.

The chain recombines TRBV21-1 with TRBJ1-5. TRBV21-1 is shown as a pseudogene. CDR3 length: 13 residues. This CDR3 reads CASSKGDWQPQHF. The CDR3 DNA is TGTGCCAGCAGCAAGGGGGACTGGCAGCCCCAGCATTTT.

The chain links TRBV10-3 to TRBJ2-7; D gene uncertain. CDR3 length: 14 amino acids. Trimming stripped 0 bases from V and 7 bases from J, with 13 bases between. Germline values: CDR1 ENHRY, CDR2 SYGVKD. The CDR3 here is CAISESAGSWEQYF. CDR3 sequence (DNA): TGTGCCATCAGTGAGTCAGCAGGCTCCTGGGAGCAGTACTTC.

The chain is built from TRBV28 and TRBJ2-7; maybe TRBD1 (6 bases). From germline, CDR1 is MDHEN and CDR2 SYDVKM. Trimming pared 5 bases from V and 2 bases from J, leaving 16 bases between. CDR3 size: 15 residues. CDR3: CASSLQTGTPYEQYF. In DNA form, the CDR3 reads TGTGCCAGCAGTCTACAAACAGGGACCCCCTACGAGCAGTACTTC.

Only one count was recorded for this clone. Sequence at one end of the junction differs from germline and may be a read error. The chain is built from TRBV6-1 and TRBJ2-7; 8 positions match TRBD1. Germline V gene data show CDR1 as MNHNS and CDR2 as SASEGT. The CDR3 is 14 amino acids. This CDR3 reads CASSTGGSSYERYF. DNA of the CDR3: TGTGCCAGCAGCACAGGGGGGTCCTCCTACGAGCGGTACTTC.

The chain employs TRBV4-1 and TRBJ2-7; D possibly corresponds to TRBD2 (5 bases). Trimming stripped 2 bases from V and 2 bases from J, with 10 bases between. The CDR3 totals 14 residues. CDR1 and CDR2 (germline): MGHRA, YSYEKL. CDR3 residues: CASSQPGIAYEQYF. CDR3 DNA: TGCGCCAGCAGCCAACCGGGAATAGCCTACGAGCAGTACTTC.

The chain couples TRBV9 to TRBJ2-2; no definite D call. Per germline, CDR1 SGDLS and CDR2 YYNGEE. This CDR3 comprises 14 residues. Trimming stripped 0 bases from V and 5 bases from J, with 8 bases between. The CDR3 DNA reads TGTGCCAGCAGCGTAGGTGGGGAAACCGGGGAGCTGTTTTTT. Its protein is CASSVGGETGELFF.

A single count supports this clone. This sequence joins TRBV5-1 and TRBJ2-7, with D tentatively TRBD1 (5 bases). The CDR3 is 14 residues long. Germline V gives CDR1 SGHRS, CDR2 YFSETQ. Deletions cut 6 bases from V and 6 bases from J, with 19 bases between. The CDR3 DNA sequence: TGCGCCAGCAATCTAGGGCAGGGCTTCGGCGAGCAGTACTTC. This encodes CASNLGQGFGEQYF.

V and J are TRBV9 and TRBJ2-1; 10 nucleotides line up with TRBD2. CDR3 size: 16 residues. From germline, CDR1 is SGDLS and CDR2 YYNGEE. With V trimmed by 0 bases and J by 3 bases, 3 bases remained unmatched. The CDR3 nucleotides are TGTGCCAGCAGCGTAGTGGGACTAGCGAACTACAATGAGCAGTTCTTC. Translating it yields CASSVVGLANYNEQFF. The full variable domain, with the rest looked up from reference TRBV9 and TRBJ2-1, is DSGVTQTPKHLITATGQRVTLRCSPRSGDLSVYWYQQSLDQGLQFLIQYYNGEERAKGNILERFSAQQFPDLHSELNLSSLELGDSALYFCASSVVGLANYNEQFFGPGTRLTVL.

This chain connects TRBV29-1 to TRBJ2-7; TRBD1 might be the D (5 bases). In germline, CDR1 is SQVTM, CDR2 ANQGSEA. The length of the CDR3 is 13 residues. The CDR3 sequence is CTLPRTPFYEQYF. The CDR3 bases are TGCACCCTACCAAGGACACCCTTCTACGAGCAGTACTTC.

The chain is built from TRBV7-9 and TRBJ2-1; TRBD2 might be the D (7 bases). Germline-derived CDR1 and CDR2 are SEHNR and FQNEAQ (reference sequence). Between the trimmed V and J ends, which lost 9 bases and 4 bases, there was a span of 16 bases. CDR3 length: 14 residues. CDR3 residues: CASQREGVYNEQFF. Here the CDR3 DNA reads TGTGCCAGTCAGAGGGAGGGGGTGTACAATGAGCAGTTCTTC.

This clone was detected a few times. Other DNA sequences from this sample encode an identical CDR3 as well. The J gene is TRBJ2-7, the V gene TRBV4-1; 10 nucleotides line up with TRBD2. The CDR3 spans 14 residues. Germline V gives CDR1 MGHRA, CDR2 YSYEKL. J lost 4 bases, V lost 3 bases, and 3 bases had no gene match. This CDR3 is CASSHPGLAYEQYF. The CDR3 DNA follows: TGCGCCAGCAGCCACCCGGGACTAGCGTACGAGCAGTACTTC.

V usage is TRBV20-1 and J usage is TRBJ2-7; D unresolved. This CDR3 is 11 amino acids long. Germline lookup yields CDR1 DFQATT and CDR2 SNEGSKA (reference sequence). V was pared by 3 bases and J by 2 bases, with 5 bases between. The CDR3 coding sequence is TGCAGTGCTAGGGTACCCTACGAGCAGTACTTC. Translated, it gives CSARVPYEQYF.

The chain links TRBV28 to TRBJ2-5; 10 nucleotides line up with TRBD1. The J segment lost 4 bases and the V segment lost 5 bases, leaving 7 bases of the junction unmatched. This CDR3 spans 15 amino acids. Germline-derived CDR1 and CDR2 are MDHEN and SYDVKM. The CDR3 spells CASSKTGTGVETQYF. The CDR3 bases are TGTGCCAGCAGTAAAACCGGGACAGGGGTAGAGACCCAGTACTTC.

The CDR3 region is CASSPSGIYEQYF. CDR3 bases: TGTGCCAGCAGCCCCTCAGGGATTTACGAGCAGTACTTC. This chain links TRBV6-5 with TRBJ2-7; maybe TRBD1 (5 bases). The CDR3 has 13 residues. V lost 6 bases and J lost 4, with 13 bases in between. Germline assignment: CDR1 MNHEY and CDR2 SVGAGI.

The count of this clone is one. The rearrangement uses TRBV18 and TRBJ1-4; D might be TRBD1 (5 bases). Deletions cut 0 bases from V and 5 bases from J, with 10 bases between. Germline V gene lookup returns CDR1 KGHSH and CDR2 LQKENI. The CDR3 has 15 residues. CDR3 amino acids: CASSPPMAGNEKLFF. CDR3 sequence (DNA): TGTGCCAGCTCACCACCAATGGCAGGGAATGAAAAACTGTTTTTT.

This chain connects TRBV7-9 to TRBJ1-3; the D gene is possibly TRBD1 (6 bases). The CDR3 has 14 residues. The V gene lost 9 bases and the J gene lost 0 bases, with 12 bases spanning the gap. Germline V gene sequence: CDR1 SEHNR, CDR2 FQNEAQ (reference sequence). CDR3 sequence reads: CASRGDSSGNTIYF. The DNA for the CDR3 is TGTGCCAGTAGGGGGGATAGCTCTGGAAACACCATATATTTT. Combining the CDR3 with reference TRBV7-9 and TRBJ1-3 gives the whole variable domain DTGVSQNPRHKITKRGQNVTFRCDPISEHNRLYWYRQTLGQGPEFLTYFQNEAQLEKSRLLSDRFSAERPKGSFSTLEIQRTEQGDSAMYLCASRGDSSGNTIYFGEGSWLTVV.

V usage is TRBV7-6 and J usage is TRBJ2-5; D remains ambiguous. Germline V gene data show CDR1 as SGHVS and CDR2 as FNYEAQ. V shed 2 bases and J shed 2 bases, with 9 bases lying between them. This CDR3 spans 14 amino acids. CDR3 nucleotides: TGTGCCAGCAGCTTAACCTGGCCTCAAGAGACCCAGTACTTC. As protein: CASSLTWPQETQYF.

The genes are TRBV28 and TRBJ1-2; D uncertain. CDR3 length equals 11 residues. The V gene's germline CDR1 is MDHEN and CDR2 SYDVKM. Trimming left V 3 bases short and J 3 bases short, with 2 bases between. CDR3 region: CASSFHYGYTF. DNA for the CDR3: TGTGCCAGCAGTTTTCACTATGGCTACACCTTC.